A single sample is the source of the 5 T cell receptor beta chains below, sequenced in a study of glioma-infiltrating T cells. Amplification of TCR alpha and beta CDR3 regions from RNA used iRepertoire nested multiplex PCR. TCRdb itself ran the multiplex PCR reads through MiXCR, one entry per CDR3 protein. The table includes 400,000 or so distinct CDR3 sequences, 41% detected once. Material: glioma tissue, nonneoplastic brain tissue, or PBMCs (not recorded which). These TCRs come from a human donor with low-grade glioma or glioblastoma, undergoing nonglioma brain surgery, or in good health (not recorded which).

This clonotype came up a few times. This chain joins TRBV24-1 and TRBJ2-1, with 8 bases matching TRBD1. The CDR3 contains 15 residues. The junction had 8 bases not matched to a gene; V was cut back by 3 bases and J by 8 bases. Germline values: CDR1 KGHDR, CDR2 SFDVKD. In nucleotides, the CDR3 is TGTGCCACCAGTGATCAGGACAGGGTCCGAGATGAGCAGTTCTTC. Its protein product is CATSDQDRVRDEQFF.

This clonotype occurred many times. This chain joins TRBV20-1 and TRBJ1-2; no reliable D call. Trimming cost V 1 base and J 7 bases, with 16 bases left between them. There are 14 residues in the CDR3. CDR1 and CDR2 (germline): DFQATT, SNEGSKA (reference sequence). CDR3 DNA: TGCAGTGCTAGAGCCGGCAGGTCGAGGGCTGGCTACACCTTC. Protein: CSARAGRSRAGYTF.

V is TRBV7-2 and J is TRBJ2-7; D is ambiguous. This CDR3 contains 15 residues. V was clipped by 5 bases and J by 1 base, with 15 bases between them. The germline V gene encodes CDR1 SGHTA and CDR2 FQGNSA. CDR3 sequence reads: CASSPRTLLSYEQYF. CDR3 DNA sequence: TGTGCCAGCAGCCCAAGGACCCTACTGTCCTACGAGCAGTACTTC.

This clonotype was found a few times. The rearrangement uses TRBV4-1 and TRBJ2-1, with D unresolved. Germline loops: CDR1 MGHRA, CDR2 YSYEKL. This CDR3 region has 15 residues. Trimming cost V 3 bases and J 8 bases, with 17 bases left between them. This CDR3 is CASSHLGRVGHEQFF. Here the CDR3 DNA reads TGCGCCAGCAGCCACCTCGGGCGAGTAGGGCATGAGCAGTTCTTC.

This clonotype has more than one count but fewer than ten. V gene TRBV20-1 combines with J gene TRBJ2-5; D is uncertain. The ends were cut back, 1 base at V and 3 bases at J, with 6 bases in the middle. The germline CDR1 and CDR2 sequences are DFQATT and SNEGSKA (reference sequence). This CDR3 is built from 12 residues. The CDR3 loop is CSARVQEETQYF. CDR3 sequence (DNA): TGCAGTGCTAGAGTTCAGGAAGAGACCCAGTACTTC.